This TCR beta chain was documented in a study of read filtering for tumor transcriptome and immune sequencing. Broader study findings: Approximately 82% of IR-seq clonotypes had one read, totaling roughly 3.5% of reads; RNA-seq: approximately 75% and 45%.

There are 16 residues in the CDR3. V dropped 0 bases and J dropped 4; count of bases not matched to a gene: 6. Germline V gives CDR1 LNHNV, CDR2 YYDKDF (reference sequence). This clonotype was counted ten times or more. Its antigen is undetermined. Molecular barcoded adaptors covering alpha/delta and beta/gamma chains were used on approximately 400 ng RNA. One entry per CDR3 protein results from TCRdb running MiXCR on the reads. The sample includes over 50,000 distinct CDR3 sequences, roughly a fifth of them seen just once. This chain uses TRBV15 with TRBJ2-3; 8 positions agree with TRBD2. The TCR comes from a donor over 35 with multiple myeloma. The sequenced sample was a population of CD138-negative cells sorted from bone marrow. DNA for the CDR3: TGTGCCACCAGCAGAGAACCCGGGAGGGGTGCAGATACGCAGTATTTT. Amino acid sequence: CATSREPGRGADTQYF.